Included here is one T cell receptor (beta chain) sequence, with context. Its antigen is currently unknown. This sample is drawn from a study of cytomegalovirus exposure and HLA in healthy donors. PCR involved 60 Vbeta and 13 Jbeta primers. The method was immunoSEQ multiplex PCR; TCRdb's version includes in-frame clones alone and lacks a portion of them. The sample data list 150,000 to 200,000 clones. Overall study findings and caveats: No immune exposure information besides CMV serostatus was available. A list of approximately 160 TCR beta chains associated with cytomegalovirus was given.

The CDR3 extends over 13 amino acids. Germline V gene sequence: CDR1 SGHNT, CDR2 YENEEA. Losses at the gene ends were 5 bases for V and 6 bases for J; bases not matched to a gene: 7. V is TRBV11-3 and J is TRBJ2-7; TRBD1 agrees at 7 bases. The sequenced material came from PBMCs. This clonotype was sampled from a man aged 25-40 years in good health and CMV-seronegative. DNA for the CDR3: TGTGCCAGCAGCCGACAGGGCTTGAGCGAGCAGTACTTC. Translating gives CASSRQGLSEQYF.